These T cell receptor beta chains were read from a single sample in a study of type 1 and type 2 diabetes patients. From the multiplex PCR reads, TCRdb called clonotypes with MiXCR, one entry per CDR3 protein. The sample records 250,000 to 300,000 distinct CDR3 sequences, 47% being singletons. Sequences were obtained from peripheral blood mononuclear cells (PBMCs). The origin of the receptors is a man younger than 35 with type 2 diabetes. Each CDR3 is given with its conserved first and last residue. The D gene is left open where the match is weak. For some rows the clone size is stated as once, few or many, or as a class when expanded; others skip it.

DNA,CDR3,J,D,size,V
TGTGCCAGCAGGCCCGGGACAGGGGACATAGTCAATCAGCCCCAGCATTTT,CASRPGTGDIVNQPQHF,TRBJ1-5,TRBD1,once,TRBV6-5
TGCAGCGCTACAGGGGTAGAGACCCAGTACTTC,CSATGVETQYF,TRBJ2-5,TRBD1,few,TRBV29-1
TGTGCCAGTAGCCTCCGGGACAAACAAGAGACCCAGTACTTC,CASSLRDKQETQYF,TRBJ2-5,NA,few,TRBV19
TGTGCCAGCAGCCAATGGGGAGGCTACGAGCAGTACTTC,CASSQWGGYEQYF,TRBJ2-7,NA,NA,TRBV14
TGTGCCAGCAGTCCCCTAGCGGGAATTGATCGGTCCTACAATGAGCAGTTCTTC,CASSPLAGIDRSYNEQFF,TRBJ2-1,TRBD2,NA,TRBV12-3/TRBV12-4
TGCGCCAGCAGTGAAGCAGGGGACTACGAGCAGTACTTC,CASSEAGDYEQYF,TRBJ2-7,NA,NA,TRBV10-2
TGTGCCAGCAGCATAGGACAGGGGGCGTCGTATGGCTACACCTTC,CASSIGQGASYGYTF,TRBJ1-2,TRBD1,NA,TRBV7-8
TGTGCCAGCTCACTGGGGACCTTAGGAATCGGGGAGCTGTTTTTT,CASSLGTLGIGELFF,TRBJ2-2,NA,NA,TRBV18
TGTGCCTGGAGTCCCTCCACAGATACGCAGTATTTT,CAWSPSTDTQYF,TRBJ2-3,NA,NA,TRBV30
TGTGCCATCAGTCAGGCGGCGAACACTGAAGCTTTCTTT,CAISQAANTEAFF,TRBJ1-1,NA,NA,TRBV7-9
TGTGCCAGTAGCCGTGGTGGGTCGACTGGTTCACCCCTCCACTTT,CASSRGGSTGSPLHF,TRBJ1-6,NA,few,TRBV19
TGTGCCAGTAGTATGTCATCCAGGGGGCTCTACGAGCAGTACTTC,CASSMSSRGLYEQYF,TRBJ2-7,TRBD1,few,TRBV19
TGTGCCAGCAGCGTTGGGGTCGGAAGGGGGACCCAGTACTTC,CASSVGVGRGTQYF,TRBJ2-5,NA,NA,TRBV5-5
TGCAGTGCTCCGCAATCGAGGTCGTCGGGAAATGAGCAGTTCTTC,CSAPQSRSSGNEQFF,TRBJ2-1,NA,NA,TRBV20-1
TGTGCCAGCAGCTTAGACTATCCGGATACGCAGTATTTT,CASSLDYPDTQYF,TRBJ2-3,NA,NA,TRBV7-9
TGCGCCAGCAGGAATACGGGGGGAGTCTTCGAAAAACTGTTTTTT,CASRNTGGVFEKLFF,TRBJ1-4,NA,few,TRBV5-1
TGCAGTGCTACTTTCACTCGTCGTCTAGCTTCTCTCTCCTACAATGAGCAGTTCTTC,CSATFTRRLASLSYNEQFF,TRBJ2-1,NA,NA,TRBV20-1
TGTGCCAGCAGCTTGACAGGGGAATCCGGGGAGACCCAGTACTTC,CASSLTGESGETQYF,TRBJ2-5,TRBD1,NA,TRBV11-3
TGTGCCAGCAGCCCCGCTGAGTGGAGGGGCCGACGGAGGGACACTGAAGCTTTCTTT,CASSPAEWRGRRRDTEAFF,TRBJ1-1,NA,NA,TRBV6-1
TGCGCCAGCAGCCAACTTCAGGGGGCGGGCGAGCAGTACTTC,CASSQLQGAGEQYF,TRBJ2-7,TRBD1,NA,TRBV4-1
TGCAGTGCTAGTCCAGATGCTCATCAGCCCCAGCATTTT,CSASPDAHQPQHF,TRBJ1-5,NA,NA,TRBV20-1
TGTGCCAGCAGCCAAGCCGACAGGGGAGACTACGAGCAGTACTTC,CASSQADRGDYEQYF,TRBJ2-7,TRBD1,NA,TRBV4-2
TGTGCCAGCAGTCCCCGCGGGGCAGGGGGCTTGGACATTCAGTACTTC,CASSPRGAGGLDIQYF,TRBJ2-4,TRBD1,NA,TRBV7-8
TGCAGTGCTCATGCGGGAGCGGGATCTAATGAGCAGTTCTTC,CSAHAGAGSNEQFF,TRBJ2-1,TRBD2,few,TRBV20-1
TGTGCCAGCAGACACCAACAGAACGAAATGAACACTGAAGCTTTCTTT,CASRHQQNEMNTEAFF,TRBJ1-1,NA,once,TRBV28
TGTGCCACCAGTGATGTCAAGGGGATGAACAATGAGCAGTTCTTC,CATSDVKGMNNEQFF,TRBJ2-1,NA,NA,TRBV25-1
TGTGCCAGCAGCTCTAGCGGGGTGGTTGAGCAGTTCTTC,CASSSSGVVEQFF,TRBJ2-1,TRBD2,NA,TRBV7-2
TGTGCCACCAGCAGAGGACGGGGCAGAAGCACAGATACGCAGTATTTT,CATSRGRGRSTDTQYF,TRBJ2-3,NA,NA,TRBV15
TGTGCCAGCGGAACTAGCGGGAGAAGAGGGAATGAGCAGTTCTTC,CASGTSGRRGNEQFF,TRBJ2-1,TRBD2,many,TRBV12-3/TRBV12-4
TGTGCCAGTAGTCCCGACGGAAAATATGGCTACACCTTC,CASSPDGKYGYTF,TRBJ1-2,NA,NA,TRBV19
TGTGCCTGGTCCTCATGGTGGGGTCAGCCCCAGCATTTT,CAWSSWWGQPQHF,TRBJ1-5,NA,few,TRBV30
TGCAGTGCCCACCGGGGGCGGGAGGGCGTCTCGCAGTTCTTC,CSAHRGREGVSQFF,TRBJ2-1,TRBD2,NA,TRBV20-1
TGTGCCAGCGAAGGGAGTCCCGATGAGCAGTTCTTC,CASEGSPDEQFF,TRBJ2-1,NA,NA,TRBV9
TGTGCCAGCAGGGGACAGGAGACTGCACCCCTCCACTTT,CASRGQETAPLHF,TRBJ1-6,TRBD1,NA,TRBV2
TGTGCCAGCCTGAGTAAGGGATTCAATGGCTACACCTTC,CASLSKGFNGYTF,TRBJ1-2,NA,many,TRBV2
TGCGCCAGCAGTGAAGAGCATACGCCAGATACGCAGTATTTT,CASSEEHTPDTQYF,TRBJ2-3,NA,NA,TRBV10-1
TGTGCCACCAGCAGGGGCGGGGGACGCGAAAACATTCAGTACTTC,CATSRGGGRENIQYF,TRBJ2-4,TRBD2,few,TRBV15
TGCAGTGCTAGAGAGGAGGGGGTTATTACCTACGAGCAGTACTTC,CSAREEGVITYEQYF,TRBJ2-7,NA,NA,TRBV20-1
TGTGCCAGCAGTGAAGCGACAGGGCAAGGCACTGAAGCTTTCTTT,CASSEATGQGTEAFF,TRBJ1-1,TRBD1,NA,TRBV6-1
TGTGCCAGCAGTGGACCGGGACTAGGGGGCACGGATACGCAGTATTTT,CASSGPGLGGTDTQYF,TRBJ2-3,NA,NA,TRBV2
TGTGCCAGCAGCTTAGAGACCAGGGGGCTAGGGGCTGAAGCTTTCTTT,CASSLETRGLGAEAFF,TRBJ1-1,TRBD1,NA,TRBV7-8
TGCAGTGCTAGAAGGCTAGCGGGAAGTGCCACCGGGGAGCTGTTTTTT,CSARRLAGSATGELFF,TRBJ2-2,TRBD2,NA,TRBV20-1